Below are 29 T cell receptor beta chains sequenced from a single sample in a study of CD8 T cells in Susac syndrome. Reverse transcription of about 0.5 to 1 ug RNA used random hexamers. TCRdb fed the immunoSEQ multiplex PCR reads into MiXCR, producing one record per CDR3 protein. The sample has some 170,000 distinct CDR3 sequences, 85% to 95% seen once. The sample was CD4+ T cells from PBMCs. These receptors originate from a human donor in good health.

J is TRBJ1-2 and V is TRBV12-3 or TRBV12-4, with D tentatively TRBD1 (5 bases). CDR3 length: 12 amino acids. The V and J ends lost 8 bases and 2 bases respectively, with 9 bases between them. CDR3 DNA: TGTGCCAGCCAGAAGGGGAACTATGGCTACACCTTC. Translated, it gives CASQKGNYGYTF.

The chain joins TRBV18 to TRBJ2-1, with a weak D call TRBD1 (7 bases). The V and J ends lost 3 bases and 2 bases respectively, with 17 bases between them. CDR1 KGHSH and CDR2 LQKENI come from the germline V gene. The CDR3 loop spans 17 amino acids. CDR3 residues: CASSPTFQGGPYNEQFF. For the CDR3, the DNA is TGTGCCAGCTCACCTACCTTCCAGGGGGGACCCTACAATGAGCAGTTCTTC.

This clonotype was seen once. The rearrangement uses TRBV4-3 and TRBJ1-1; the D is unclear. CDR1 is LGHNA and CDR2 is YSLEER in the germline V gene. The germline V and J ends were trimmed by 0 bases and 0 bases, with 5 bases remaining between them. The CDR3 contains 14 residues. This CDR3 reads CASSQDLLNTEAFF. The DNA for the CDR3 is TGCGCCAGCAGCCAAGATCTCCTGAACACTGAAGCTTTCTTT.

The V call is TRBV6-5, the J call TRBJ2-3, with D possibly being TRBD1 (5 bases). Germline CDR1 MNHEY, CDR2 SVGAGI. With 6 bases removed from V and 4 bases from J, the gap between germline ends came to 11 bases. This CDR3 is 13 amino acids long. The CDR3 DNA follows: TGTGCCAGCAGGGGGCGCGGTGCAGATACGCAGTATTTT. Translation gives CASRGRGADTQYF.

The chain recombines TRBV20-1 with TRBJ1-4; the match to TRBD1 covers 7 bases. The CDR3 runs 13 residues. Germline V gene lookup returns CDR1 DFQATT and CDR2 SNEGSKA (reference sequence). The trim removed 7 bases at V and 8 bases at J, leaving 10 bases unmatched. The CDR3 protein is CSVTTGLGEKLFF. Here the CDR3 DNA reads TGCAGTGTTACGACAGGGCTGGGGGAAAAACTGTTTTTT.

CDR3 DNA sequence: TGTGCCAGTTCCGGACTAACCTCCTACAATGAGCAGTTCTTC. The encoded protein is CASSGLTSYNEQFF. V is TRBV27 and J is TRBJ2-1, with D possibly being TRBD2 (6 bases). The germline CDR1 and CDR2 sequences are MNHEY and SMNVEV (reference sequence). The CDR3 runs to 14 residues. Trimming took off 9 bases at V and 0 bases at J, with 12 bases between the two ends.

This chain connects TRBV30 to TRBJ1-4, with TRBD1 matching over 7 bases. This CDR3 spans 14 amino acids. Trimming cost V 0 bases and J 5 bases; bases outside gene matches: 3. Germline V gene sequence: CDR1 GTSNPN, CDR2 SVGIG (reference sequence). CDR3 loop: CAWSVGTENEKLFF. The CDR3 DNA sequence: TGTGCCTGGAGTGTAGGGACAGAAAATGAAAAACTGTTTTTT.

The chain has TRBV18 and TRBJ2-3; 9 bases map to TRBD2. Per germline, CDR1 KGHSH and CDR2 LQKENI. The CDR3 totals 17 residues. The ends lost 4 bases at V and 5 bases at J; junction bases unmatched: 13. CDR3 region: CASSQFPISGREDTQYF. DNA of the CDR3: TGTGCCAGCTCACAATTTCCTATTAGCGGGAGAGAAGATACGCAGTATTTT.

This chain connects TRBV7-9 to TRBJ2-5; D not resolved. CDR3 length: 13 residues. The ends were cut back, 0 bases at V and 5 bases at J, with 7 bases in the middle. Germline V gene lookup returns CDR1 SEHNR and CDR2 FQNEAQ (reference sequence). The CDR3 loop is CASSLATRETQYF. CDR3 DNA: TGTGCCAGCAGCTTAGCGACTCGGGAGACCCAGTACTTC.

The chain is built from TRBV6-2 or TRBV6-3 and TRBJ2-1; 8 nucleotides line up with TRBD2. Trimming removed 7 bases from V and 6 bases from J; junction bases left unmatched: 2. The CDR3 extends over 12 amino acids. Germline assignment: CDR1 MNHEY and CDR2 SVGEGT. The CDR3 sequence: CASTGGFNEQFF. CDR3 DNA: TGTGCCAGCACGGGAGGGTTCAATGAGCAGTTCTTC.

V is TRBV6-5 and J is TRBJ1-2; unclear D gene. The CDR3 contains 12 residues. V gave up 4 bases and J gave up 4 bases, with 7 bases separating them. Per the germline V gene, CDR1 is MNHEY and CDR2 is SVGAGI. DNA for the CDR3: TGTGCCAGCAGTTCCCCGGGCTATGGCTACACCTTC. Amino acids: CASSSPGYGYTF.

The chain links TRBV27 to TRBJ2-1, with D possibly called TRBD1 or TRBD2 (7 bases each). This CDR3 is built from 12 residues. The germline CDR1 and CDR2 sequences are MNHEY and SMNVEV (reference sequence). With 5 bases removed from V and 12 bases from J, the gap between germline ends came to 14 bases. The CDR3 protein is CASSNQGGRQFF. DNA for the CDR3: TGTGCCAGCAGTAACCAGGGGGGGAGGCAGTTCTTC.

The genes are TRBV20-1 and TRBJ2-1; D perhaps matches TRBD2 (6 bases). The germline V gene has CDR1 DFQATT and CDR2 SNEGSKA (reference sequence). The V and J ends lost 3 bases and 8 bases respectively, with 8 bases between them. This CDR3 region has 11 residues. CDR3 in DNA: TGCAGTGCTAGGGAGGGAGATGAGCAGTTCTTC. Translated, it gives CSAREGDEQFF.

The chain employs TRBV20-1 and TRBJ1-2; 7 bases agree with TRBD1. Germline values: CDR1 DFQATT, CDR2 SNEGSKA (reference sequence). Germline trimming cut 5 bases from V and 8 bases from J; bases unmatched to any gene: 11. CDR3 size: 13 residues. CDR3 residues: CSAPRQGLYGYTF. The CDR3 DNA reads TGCAGTGCTCCTCGACAGGGTTTATACGGCTACACCTTC.

The chain carries TRBV6-5 and TRBJ2-7; TRBD2 matches at 8 bases. The CDR3 has 15 residues. The V gene's germline CDR1 is MNHEY and CDR2 SVGAGI. J was trimmed by 0 bases and V by 6 bases; bases with no gene match: 7. The CDR3 protein is CASSLLSGISYEQYF. CDR3 nucleotide sequence: TGTGCCAGCAGCCTACTTAGCGGGATCTCCTACGAGCAGTACTTC.

The CDR3 DNA is TGTGCCAGCAGCCCGAGACTAGCGGGAGGCGGAGGGTACGAGCAGTACTTC. Residues: CASSPRLAGGGGYEQYF. This chain uses TRBV4-2 with TRBJ2-7; TRBD2 aligns across 13 bases. V lost 4 bases to trimming and J lost 4 bases; unmatched junction nucleotides: 10. The CDR3 spans 17 residues. CDR1 and CDR2 (germline): LGHNA, YNFKEQ.

The J gene is TRBJ1-1, the V gene TRBV29-1; the match to TRBD1 covers 11 bases. V shed 7 bases, J shed 1 base, and the junction held 2 bases outside the gene matches. The CDR3 is made up of 13 amino acids. Germline lookup yields CDR1 SQVTM and CDR2 ANQGSEA. CDR3 loop: CSAGTGGNTEAFF. The CDR3 DNA follows: TGCAGCGCAGGGACAGGGGGGAACACTGAAGCTTTCTTT.

V is TRBV2 and J is TRBJ2-7; TRBD1 agrees at 9 bases. Germline assignment: CDR1 SNHLY and CDR2 FYNNEI. J lost 7 bases, V lost 9 bases, and 4 bases had no gene match. The CDR3 covers 11 residues. The chain's CDR3 is CARQGAGEQYF. For the CDR3, the DNA is TGTGCCAGACAGGGGGCTGGGGAGCAGTACTTC. The full variable domain, rest sourced from reference TRBV2 and TRBJ2-7, is EPEVTQTPSHQVTQMGQEVILRCVPISNHLYFYWYRQILGQKVEFLVSFYNNEISEKSEIFDDQFSVERPDGSNFTLKIRSTKLEDSAMYFCARQGAGEQYFGPGTRLTVT.

V is TRBV28 and J is TRBJ2-3; no firm D call. Trimming shortened V by 3 bases and J by 7 bases, and 8 bases separated the two germline ends. Germline lookup yields CDR1 MDHEN and CDR2 SYDVKM. This CDR3 spans 12 amino acids. The CDR3 here is CASSFGRYTQYF. The CDR3 bases are TGTGCCAGCAGTTTTGGGCGATATACGCAGTATTTT.

The chain is built from TRBV15 and TRBJ2-5; D remains ambiguous. The CDR3 is 14 amino acids. Germline V CDR1 and CDR2: LNHNV, YYDKDF (reference sequence). V dropped 0 bases and J dropped 4 bases, with 9 bases sitting between them. The CDR3 region has the DNA TGTGCCACCAGCAGAGATCGACAAGGAGAGACCCAGTACTTC. Residues: CATSRDRQGETQYF.

The chain carries TRBV6-2 or TRBV6-3 and TRBJ2-2; 7 bases line up with TRBD2. Germline V gene lookup returns CDR1 MNHEY and CDR2 SVGEGT. This CDR3 comprises 15 residues. With V trimmed by 5 bases and J by 6 bases, 9 bases remained unmatched. Here the CDR3 reads CASSTRTRRAGELFF. The CDR3, as DNA: TGTGCCAGCAGTACCCGGACTAGACGGGCCGGGGAGCTGTTTTTT.

The V and J genes are TRBV24-1 and TRBJ2-5; tentatively, D is TRBD2 (7 bases). Per the germline V gene, CDR1 is KGHDR and CDR2 is SFDVKD. The CDR3 has 16 residues. V lost 0 bases and J lost 2, with 12 bases in between. The CDR3 region has the DNA TGTGCCACCAGTGATTTGGGGGGGGCCGGGCAAGAGACCCAGTACTTC. It specifies CATSDLGGAGQETQYF.

The chain uses TRBV20-1 and TRBJ2-5; 7 positions agree with TRBD2. The CDR3 is 15 residues long. J was trimmed by 0 bases and V by 3 bases; bases with no gene match: 7. Looked up from germline, CDR1 is DFQATT and CDR2 is SNEGSKA (reference sequence). The CDR3 spells CSARERGWYQETQYF. In nucleotides, the CDR3 is TGCAGTGCTAGGGAGCGGGGTTGGTACCAAGAGACCCAGTACTTC.

The chain employs TRBV20-1 and TRBJ2-7, with 14 bases aligning to TRBD2. This CDR3 spans 14 amino acids. The trim removed 5 bases at V and 9 bases at J, leaving 9 bases unmatched. CDR1 is DFQATT, CDR2 SNEGSKA, per germline (reference sequence). The CDR3 protein is CSASTGTSGSRQYF. CDR3 coding DNA: TGCAGTGCTTCAACCGGGACTAGCGGGAGCAGGCAGTACTTC.

This chain links TRBV5-1 with TRBJ2-6; 11 bases line up with TRBD1. Germline loops: CDR1 SGHRS, CDR2 YFSETQ. The CDR3 is 17 amino acids. The junction had 2 bases not matched to a gene; V was cut back by 2 bases and J by 1 base. The CDR3 loop reads CASSFGTGGSGANVLTF. Here the CDR3 DNA reads TGCGCCAGCAGCTTCGGGACAGGGGGATCTGGGGCCAACGTCCTGACTTTC.

The rearrangement joins TRBV7-2 to TRBJ2-1; the match to TRBD2 covers 11 bases. The CDR3 totals 14 residues. The V gene end was trimmed by 0 bases and the J gene end by 8 bases; junction bases not matched to a gene: 0. In germline, CDR1 is SGHTA, CDR2 FQGNSA. Here the CDR3 DNA reads TGTGCCAGCAGCTTAGCGGGACTAGCGGATGAGCAGTTCTTC. Its translation: CASSLAGLADEQFF. The full variable domain, rest sourced from reference TRBV7-2 and TRBJ2-1, is GAGVSQSPSNKVTEKGKDVELRCDPISGHTALYWYRQSLGQGLEFLIYFQGNSAPDKSGLPSDRFSAERTGGSVSTLTIQRTQQEDSAVYLCASSLAGLADEQFFGPGTRLTVL.

This clonotype has only a few counts. V gene TRBV29-1 combines with J gene TRBJ2-5; no firm D call. This CDR3 comprises 13 residues. V lost 4 bases to trimming and J lost 2 bases, with 11 bases between them. Germline assignment: CDR1 SQVTM and CDR2 ANQGSEA. CDR3 residues: CSVGFLAQETQYF. The CDR3 nucleotides read TGCAGCGTTGGGTTTCTGGCTCAAGAGACCCAGTACTTC. Using reference TRBV29-1 and TRBJ2-5 for the parts outside the CDR3, the full variable domain is SAVISQKPSRDICQRGTSLTIQCQVDSQVTMMFWYRQQPGQSLTLIATANQGSEATYESGFVIDKFPISRPNLTFSTLTVSNMSPEDSSIYLCSVGFLAQETQYFGPGTRLLVL.

This chain joins TRBV4-3 and TRBJ2-1; D gene ambiguous. Germline V lookup: CDR1 LGHNA, CDR2 YSLEER. Trimming removed 1 base from V and 4 bases from J, with 11 bases in between. This CDR3 has 15 residues. CDR3 protein: CASSQAAVPYNEQFF. In nucleotides, the CDR3 is TGCGCCAGCAGCCAAGCAGCAGTACCGTACAATGAGCAGTTCTTC.

The rearrangement uses TRBV30 and TRBJ2-1; D unclear. Trimming took 0 bases from V and 10 from J, leaving 7 bases between them. The CDR3 sequence is 11 residues long. Per germline, CDR1 GTSNPN and CDR2 SVGIG (reference sequence). CDR3 in amino acids: CAWSVDPEQFF. The CDR3 DNA reads as TGTGCCTGGAGTGTAGATCCAGAGCAGTTCTTC.